The rows below give T cell receptor beta chains drawn from one sample of a study of T cell responses to AZD1222 COVID-19 vaccine. Assay used: immunoSEQ multiplex PCR; TCRdb lists only in-frame clones, some missing. The sample yields 200,000 or so clones, around 92% seen once. The source was peripheral blood, collected on day 0 of AZD1222 vaccination. The receptors here all came from an adult in good health. CDR3s include the opening cysteine and the closing phenylalanine or tryptophan. The D gene is left open where the match is weak. A row's size may be missing; if present it is once, few, many or a size class.

j_call | cdr3_length | v_call | d_call | clone_size | cdr3_nt | cdr3_aa
TRBJ1-1 | 11 | TRBV25-1 | - | - | TGTGCCAGCGGACCGGGCACTGAAGCTTTCTTT | CASGPGTEAFF
TRBJ1-5 | 15 | TRBV27 | - | - | TGTGCCAGCAGTGAAGGACAGTCCCCACTACAACCCCAGCATTTT | CASSEGQSPLQPQHF
TRBJ1-1 | 15 | TRBV27 | TRBD1 | - | TGTGCCACCTTCGGACAGGGGGCGTGGGATACTGAAGCTTTCTTT | CATFGQGAWDTEAFF
TRBJ1-3 | 16 | TRBV5-1 | - | - | TGCGCCAGCAGCTTGGGTCCCACAGGGTCTGGAAACACCATATATTTT | CASSLGPTGSGNTIYF
TRBJ1-3 | 15 | TRBV6-1 | - | - | TGTGCCAGCAGTGAACGAAGGATAGGGGTAAACACCATATATTTT | CASSERRIGVNTIYF
TRBJ2-1 | 13 | TRBV24-1 | - | - | TGTGCCACCAGTGATGTCGCTTACAATGAGCAGTTCTTC | CATSDVAYNEQFF
TRBJ1-1 | 17 | TRBV25-1 | TRBD1 | once | TGTGCCAGCCGGAGCCCACAGGGGCGACACCCGAACACTGAAGCTTTCTTT | CASRSPQGRHPNTEAFF
TRBJ2-7 | 14 | TRBV7-6 | TRBD2 | - | TGTGCCAGCAGCTTCCTTCGGGAGGGCGACGAGCAGTACTTC | CASSFLREGDEQYF
TRBJ1-2 | 15 | TRBV9 | - | few | TGTGCCAGCAGTGGCTACAGGGTAGAGAGCTATGGCTACACCTTC | CASSGYRVESYGYTF
TRBJ2-5 | 13 | TRBV12-3/TRBV12-4 | - | - | TGTGCCAGCAGCATCTCCGGTTCAGAGACCCAGTACTTC | CASSISGSETQYF
TRBJ1-5 | 12 | TRBV19 | - | - | TGTGCCAGTAGTCAGGTGAATCAGCCCCAGCATTTT | CASSQVNQPQHF
TRBJ1-1 | 12 | TRBV7-9 | TRBD1 | - | TGTGCCAGCGACAGGGGGACCACTGAAGCTTTCTTT | CASDRGTTEAFF
TRBJ1-1 | 14 | TRBV30 | - | - | TGTGCCTGGAGTCGACGGGACCGATTCACTGAAGCTTTCTTT | CAWSRRDRFTEAFF
TRBJ1-1 | 15 | TRBV6-5 | TRBD1 | - | TGTGCCAGCAGTCTCTCCGGGACAGGGGGCACTGAAGCTTTCTTT | CASSLSGTGGTEAFF
TRBJ1-5 | 15 | TRBV19 | - | - | TGTGCCAGTAGTATTATTCGGCCTAGCAATCAGCCCCAGCATTTT | CASSIIRPSNQPQHF
TRBJ1-2 | 14 | TRBV13 | - | - | TGTGCCAGCAGCTTAGGAACAGAAAACTATGGCTACACCTTC | CASSLGTENYGYTF
TRBJ2-7 | 17 | TRBV28 | - | few | TGTGCCAGCAGTTTGATAGGTTCGTCAGGGGCCAGGGACGAGCAGTACTTC | CASSLIGSSGARDEQYF
TRBJ2-3 | 13 | TRBV28 | - | - | TGTGCCAGCTCCTCAACCGGCACAGATACGCAGTATTTT | CASSSTGTDTQYF
TRBJ2-1 | 18 | TRBV6-6 | TRBD2 | - | TGTGCCAGCAGTCCCCCAGGGAGAACTAGCGGGAGGGCCGCCGAGCAGTTCTTC | CASSPPGRTSGRAAEQFF
TRBJ2-3 | 17 | TRBV3-1/TRBV3-2 | - | - | TGTGCCAGCAGCCTTGGGTCGGCGGGGGCGGAAACAGATACGCAGTATTTT | CASSLGSAGAETDTQYF
TRBJ2-3 | 15 | TRBV5-4 | TRBD2 | - | TGTGCCAGCAGCTCCGGGACTAGGCCTTCGGATACGCAGTATTTT | CASSSGTRPSDTQYF
TRBJ2-3 | 17 | TRBV6-2/TRBV6-3 | - | - | TGTGCCAGCAGTTACGGCGGGGCGGGACCAAGCACAGATACGCAGTATTTT | CASSYGGAGPSTDTQYF
TRBJ1-1 | 17 | TRBV21-1 | - | - | TGTGCCAGCAGCAAAGTCGATTTGAAGGGCAAGGACACTGAAGCTTTCTTT | CASSKVDLKGKDTEAFF
TRBJ1-6 | 14 | TRBV5-1 | - | - | TGCGCCAGCAGCTTCCTGGGCGATAATTCACCCCTCCACTTT | CASSFLGDNSPLHF
TRBJ2-5 | 14 | TRBV19 | TRBD2 | - | TGTGCCAGTAGTATTGGGAGGGGAAAAGAGACCCAGTACTTC | CASSIGRGKETQYF
TRBJ2-5 | 15 | TRBV5-4 | - | - | TGTGCCAGCAGCTTGACGGGAGTTCCTGGGGAGACCCAGTACTTC | CASSLTGVPGETQYF
TRBJ1-2 | 15 | TRBV19 | - | - | TGTGCCAGTAATACAGCGGCCAGGATCGGCGGTGGCTACACCTTC | CASNTAARIGGGYTF
TRBJ1-3 | 14 | TRBV28 | - | - | TGTGCCAGCAGCCCTGGGGTCTCTGGAAACACCATATATTTT | CASSPGVSGNTIYF
TRBJ2-3 | 11 | TRBV20-1 | - | - | TGCAGTGCCCCCCGAGGGAATACGCAGTATTTT | CSAPRGNTQYF
TRBJ1-1 | 12 | TRBV18 | TRBD1 | - | TGTGCCAGCTCCCGACAGGGAACTGAAGCTTTCTTT | CASSRQGTEAFF
TRBJ2-1 | 16 | TRBV3-1/TRBV3-2 | - | - | TGTGCCAGCAGCCAAGGGACAGCCAGCTCCTACAATGAGCAGTTCTTC | CASSQGTASSYNEQFF
TRBJ2-5 | 12 | TRBV7-6 | - | once | TGTGCCAGCAGCTTAGCGGAGGGGACCCAGTACTTC | CASSLAEGTQYF
TRBJ1-2 | 11 | TRBV25-1 | - | - | TGTGCCAGCAGTAAAAGGGGGGGCTACACCTTC | CASSKRGGYTF
TRBJ2-7 | 14 | TRBV11-2 | - | - | TGTGCCAGCAGCTCATGGACAGAATACTACGAGCAGTACTTC | CASSSWTEYYEQYF
TRBJ2-2 | 19 | TRBV11-2 | TRBD1 | - | TGTGCCAGCAGCTTCCGGGACAGGGGAAATCTCCTTTACACCGGGGAGCTGTTTTTT | CASSFRDRGNLLYTGELFF
TRBJ1-1 | 15 | TRBV11-2 | - | - | TGTGCCAGCAAGGGGGGGCAGGGACTGAACACTGAAGCTTTCTTT | CASKGGQGLNTEAFF
TRBJ2-7 | 13 | TRBV15 | - | once | TGTGCCACCAGCAGATCTCAAGGCTACGAGCAGTACTTC | CATSRSQGYEQYF
TRBJ2-7 | 14 | TRBV19 | - | - | TGTGCCAGTAGTGTACCGGGCCACAACTACGAGCAGTACTTC | CASSVPGHNYEQYF
TRBJ1-6 | 13 | TRBV6-5 | TRBD1 | - | TGTGCCAGCCGGGACAGGGGCCAATCACCCCTCCACTTT | CASRDRGQSPLHF
TRBJ1-1 | 14 | TRBV7-9 | - | - | TGTGCCAGCAGCTTTGGGGGTATGAACACTGAAGCTTTCTTT | CASSFGGMNTEAFF
TRBJ2-7 | 16 | TRBV6-2/TRBV6-3 | TRBD1 | - | TGTGCCAGCAGTTCCCTCCGGACAGGGGGCAGTTACGAGCAGTACTTC | CASSSLRTGGSYEQYF
TRBJ1-4 | 13 | TRBV6-5 | - | - | TGTGCCACCCGGGTTCTGACTAATGAAAAACTGTTTTTT | CATRVLTNEKLFF
TRBJ2-7 | 10 | TRBV2 | - | - | TGTGCCAGCAGGGAGCACGAGCAGTACTTC | CASREHEQYF
TRBJ1-6 | 15 | TRBV30 | - | - | TGTGCCTGGAGGGCTCTACGGGCAGGGGATTCACCCCTCCACTTT | CAWRALRAGDSPLHF
TRBJ1-1 | 14 | TRBV27 | TRBD1 | - | TGTGCCAGCAGTTTCCAGGGGGCGAACACTGAAGCTTTCTTT | CASSFQGANTEAFF
TRBJ1-5 | 16 | TRBV10-3 | - | - | TGTGCCATCAGTGGAGAAAGGCAGTTCGGCAATCAGCCCCAGCATTTT | CAISGERQFGNQPQHF
TRBJ2-1 | 11 | TRBV30 | - | - | TGTGCCTGGAGTTCAGGGGCCGAGCAGTTCTTC | CAWSSGAEQFF
TRBJ1-5 | 14 | TRBV24-1 | - | - | TGTGCCACCAGTGATTTTGAGTCAGGGCCGACCCAGCATTTT | CATSDFESGPTQHF
TRBJ1-2 | 14 | TRBV7-3 | - | - | TGTGCCAGCAGCCCCCAGGAGGGGGGCTATGGCTACACCTTC | CASSPQEGGYGYTF
TRBJ1-2 | 13 | TRBV7-9 | - | - | TGTGCCAGCAGCGTCGCCGGGAACTATGGCTACACCTTC | CASSVAGNYGYTF
TRBJ2-1 | 14 | TRBV29-1 | TRBD2 | - | TGCAGCGTTAAAGCGGGAGCGGTCTACAATGAGCAGTTCTTC | CSVKAGAVYNEQFF